Reported below is one TCR beta chain. This table comes from immunoSEQ multiplex PCR, and its TCRdb copy is limited to in-frame clones, with some not included. The sample lists more than 110,000 clones, 92% occurring once. The data stem from a study of T cell responses to AZD1222 COVID-19 vaccine. The germline CDR1 and CDR2 sequences are SQVTM and ANQGSEA. This CDR3 has 15 amino acids. Trimming cost V 6 bases and J 9 bases, with 24 bases left between them. This TCR came from an adult who received the AZD1222 COVID-19 vaccine. The starting material was peripheral blood, obtained 28 days after the second AZD1222 dose. The V gene is TRBV29-1, the J gene TRBJ2-1, with D perhaps assigned TRBD1 or TRBD2 (6 bases each). The CDR3 DNA sequence: TGCAGCGTGGCCCCGGCGGGCGGGACAAGGGGTGAGCAGTTCTTC. The encoded protein is CSVAPAGGTRGEQFF.